This is a list of T cell receptor beta chains from one sample in a study of beta chain features in type 1 diabetes. Assay used: immunoSEQ multiplex PCR; TCRdb lists only in-frame clones, some missing. Found here are around 150,000 clones, approximately 9.1% of them singletons; the top ten hold 0.65% to 0.9%. The material sequenced was central memory CD4+ T cells from blood. These receptors originate from a woman in her thirties with type 1 diabetes. Each CDR3 is given with its conserved first and last residue. D genes are given only for firm matches. Expanded clones get a size class; other rows say once, few or many, or leave the size out.

CDR3nt: TGTGCCAGCTCACCACAGGGAGACAGGGGTGCTTTCTTT; CDR3aa: CASSPQGDRGAFF; d_gene: TRBD1; j_gene: TRBJ1-1; v_gene: TRBV18; abundance: NA; len: 13
CDR3nt: TGCGCCAGCAGCTTGAGTCCAGCGGGATCCTACAATGAGCAGTTCTTC; CDR3aa: CASSLSPAGSYNEQFF; d_gene: TRBD2; j_gene: TRBJ2-1; v_gene: TRBV5-1; abundance: NA; len: 16
CDR3nt: TGTGCCAGCAGCACCAACAGGGACACTAACTATGGCTACACCTTC; CDR3aa: CASSTNRDTNYGYTF; d_gene: NA; j_gene: TRBJ1-2; v_gene: TRBV7-3; abundance: NA; len: 15
CDR3nt: TGCGCCAGCAGCCAATCCGACAGGGGAGCAGATACGCAGTATTTT; CDR3aa: CASSQSDRGADTQYF; d_gene: TRBD1; j_gene: TRBJ2-3; v_gene: TRBV4-1; abundance: few; len: 15
CDR3nt: TGCGCCAGCAGCTTCAACGGGGTGCTAGGCAATGAGCAGTTCTTC; CDR3aa: CASSFNGVLGNEQFF; d_gene: NA; j_gene: TRBJ2-1; v_gene: TRBV5-1; abundance: few; len: 15
CDR3nt: TGTGCCAGCAGCTTAGGACAGACTAGCAATCAGCCCCAGCATTTT; CDR3aa: CASSLGQTSNQPQHF; d_gene: NA; j_gene: TRBJ1-5; v_gene: TRBV7-9; abundance: few; len: 15
CDR3nt: TGTGCCAGCAGTGAGCGCAGGGGTTACGAGCAGTACTTC; CDR3aa: CASSERRGYEQYF; d_gene: NA; j_gene: TRBJ2-7; v_gene: TRBV2; abundance: NA; len: 13
CDR3nt: TGTGCCAGCAGCAAAAGGGGGAGTTCCCACAATGAGCAGTTCTTC; CDR3aa: CASSKRGSSHNEQFF; d_gene: NA; j_gene: TRBJ2-1; v_gene: TRBV7-9; abundance: few; len: 15
CDR3nt: TGTGCCAGTAGTACCGGGACAGGGTACAATGAGCAGTTCTTC; CDR3aa: CASSTGTGYNEQFF; d_gene: TRBD1; j_gene: TRBJ2-1; v_gene: TRBV19; abundance: NA; len: 14
CDR3nt: TGTGCCAGCAGCAAAGCCGGTCCAGGCCAAGAGACCCAGTACTTC; CDR3aa: CASSKAGPGQETQYF; d_gene: NA; j_gene: TRBJ2-5; v_gene: TRBV21-1; abundance: few; len: 15
CDR3nt: TGTGCCAGCAGAACTGAGGGGGCTCGAACCGGGGAGCTGTTTTTT; CDR3aa: CASRTEGARTGELFF; d_gene: TRBD1; j_gene: TRBJ2-2; v_gene: TRBV2; abundance: few; len: 15
CDR3nt: TGTGCCAGCAGTTTACGGGGACAGGGGCAGTACTTC; CDR3aa: CASSLRGQGQYF; d_gene: TRBD1; j_gene: TRBJ2-7; v_gene: TRBV28; abundance: few; len: 12
CDR3nt: TGTGCCTGGAGTGTAAAGGAGTACAATGAGCAGTTCTTC; CDR3aa: CAWSVKEYNEQFF; d_gene: NA; j_gene: TRBJ2-1; v_gene: TRBV30; abundance: many; len: 13
CDR3nt: TGTGCCAGCCAACTAGCGGGAGGGAATGAGCAGTTCTTC; CDR3aa: CASQLAGGNEQFF; d_gene: TRBD2; j_gene: TRBJ2-1; v_gene: TRBV6-5; abundance: few; len: 13
CDR3nt: TGCGCCAGCAGCTTGGAGGGACGGACTAATTATCCTAACTATGGCTACACCTTC; CDR3aa: CASSLEGRTNYPNYGYTF; d_gene: NA; j_gene: TRBJ1-2; v_gene: TRBV5-1; abundance: NA; len: 18
CDR3nt: TGTGCCAGCAGCCCCGGACTAGCGGCCCCCACAGATACGCAGTATTTT; CDR3aa: CASSPGLAAPTDTQYF; d_gene: TRBD2; j_gene: TRBJ2-3; v_gene: TRBV7-9; abundance: few; len: 16
CDR3nt: TGTGCCAGCGGTCAGGGGGTCTACAATGAGCAGTTCTTC; CDR3aa: CASGQGVYNEQFF; d_gene: TRBD1; j_gene: TRBJ2-1; v_gene: TRBV5-6; abundance: many; len: 13
CDR3nt: TGTGCCTGGAGTGTAGCAGGGGGAATTGGCTACACCTTC; CDR3aa: CAWSVAGGIGYTF; d_gene: TRBD1; j_gene: TRBJ1-2; v_gene: TRBV30; abundance: NA; len: 13
CDR3nt: TGTGCCTGGAGTCCGACAGGGGGCTACACTGAAGCTTTCTTT; CDR3aa: CAWSPTGGYTEAFF; d_gene: TRBD1; j_gene: TRBJ1-1; v_gene: TRBV30; abundance: NA; len: 14
CDR3nt: TGTGCCAGCAGTTTAGAGTTCAGATCTAGCGGATCCTACAATGAGCAGTTCTTC; CDR3aa: CASSLEFRSSGSYNEQFF; d_gene: TRBD2; j_gene: TRBJ2-1; v_gene: TRBV27; abundance: few; len: 18
CDR3nt: TGTGCCAGCAGCCTAGACAGGGCCTCTGGGGCCAACGTCCTGACTTTC; CDR3aa: CASSLDRASGANVLTF; d_gene: TRBD1; j_gene: TRBJ2-6; v_gene: TRBV4-2; abundance: NA; len: 16
CDR3nt: TGTGCCATCAGTGGCCTAGCGGGGAATGAGCAGTTCTTC; CDR3aa: CAISGLAGNEQFF; d_gene: TRBD2; j_gene: TRBJ2-1; v_gene: TRBV10-3; abundance: medium-sized; len: 13
CDR3nt: TGTGCCAGCTCACAAACCCGACAGAATCAGCCCCAGCATTTT; CDR3aa: CASSQTRQNQPQHF; d_gene: NA; j_gene: TRBJ1-5; v_gene: TRBV18; abundance: few; len: 14
CDR3nt: TGTGCCATCAGCCAGACTAGCGTTCCGACGGAGGAGACCCAGTACTTC; CDR3aa: CAISQTSVPTEETQYF; d_gene: TRBD2; j_gene: TRBJ2-5; v_gene: TRBV10-3; abundance: NA; len: 16
CDR3nt: TGTGCCAGTAGTCTACCGGGACAGGGGAGCACAGATACGCAGTATTTT; CDR3aa: CASSLPGQGSTDTQYF; d_gene: TRBD1; j_gene: TRBJ2-3; v_gene: TRBV19; abundance: NA; len: 16
CDR3nt: TGTGCCAGCCTTATGACAGGGGTAGGCAATGAGCAGTTCTTC; CDR3aa: CASLMTGVGNEQFF; d_gene: TRBD1; j_gene: TRBJ2-1; v_gene: TRBV27; abundance: NA; len: 14
CDR3nt: TGCGCCACCCACGCCGGACAGGGCAATCAGCCCCAGCATTTT; CDR3aa: CATHAGQGNQPQHF; d_gene: TRBD1; j_gene: TRBJ1-5; v_gene: TRBV4-1; abundance: few; len: 14
CDR3nt: TGTGCCAGCAGCCTGCAAGCGAGGGGCTACACCTTC; CDR3aa: CASSLQARGYTF; d_gene: NA; j_gene: TRBJ1-2; v_gene: TRBV28; abundance: few; len: 12
CDR3nt: TGTGCCAGCAGTTACCCCATATCTTCCCCTAATGAAGCTTTCTTT; CDR3aa: CASSYPISSPNEAFF; d_gene: NA; j_gene: TRBJ1-1; v_gene: TRBV6-6; abundance: NA; len: 15
CDR3nt: TGTGCCACCAGCAGGTCTAGAAACCCCTACGAGCAGTACTTC; CDR3aa: CATSRSRNPYEQYF; d_gene: NA; j_gene: TRBJ2-7; v_gene: TRBV15; abundance: few; len: 14
CDR3nt: TGCGCCAGCAGCCGTCGGACTAGCGGGTTAGCGGACACCGGGGAGCTGTTTTTT; CDR3aa: CASSRRTSGLADTGELFF; d_gene: TRBD2; j_gene: TRBJ2-2; v_gene: TRBV4-1; abundance: few; len: 18
CDR3nt: TGTGCCAGCAGCCAGTGGACTAGCGGGAGTGGAGGAGATACGCAGTATTTT; CDR3aa: CASSQWTSGSGGDTQYF; d_gene: TRBD2; j_gene: TRBJ2-3; v_gene: TRBV7-9; abundance: few; len: 17
CDR3nt: TGCGCCAGCGGCGGGACTTTCGGTAACAATGAGCAGTTCTTC; CDR3aa: CASGGTFGNNEQFF; d_gene: NA; j_gene: TRBJ2-1; v_gene: TRBV5-1; abundance: NA; len: 14
CDR3nt: TGTGCCATCAGTGGTGGGACAGAAGAGACCCAGTACTTC; CDR3aa: CAISGGTEETQYF; d_gene: TRBD1; j_gene: TRBJ2-5; v_gene: TRBV6-5; abundance: NA; len: 13
CDR3nt: TGTGCCTGGAGTTCGACTAGCGGATACTCCTACAATGAGCAGTTCTTC; CDR3aa: CAWSSTSGYSYNEQFF; d_gene: TRBD2; j_gene: TRBJ2-1; v_gene: TRBV30; abundance: NA; len: 16
CDR3nt: TGTGCCAGCAGCTGGGGAATCACTAGCGGGAGGGCAGATGAGCAGTTCTTC; CDR3aa: CASSWGITSGRADEQFF; d_gene: TRBD2; j_gene: TRBJ2-1; v_gene: TRBV11-2; abundance: NA; len: 17
CDR3nt: TGCGCCAGCAGTACCGAGAGCGGGAGGTTTGATACGCAGTATTTT; CDR3aa: CASSTESGRFDTQYF; d_gene: TRBD2; j_gene: TRBJ2-3; v_gene: TRBV5-1; abundance: NA; len: 15
CDR3nt: TGTGCCAGCAGTTCACCCGGGACAGGCGACCAAAAACTGTTTTTT; CDR3aa: CASSSPGTGDQKLFF; d_gene: TRBD1; j_gene: TRBJ1-4; v_gene: TRBV28; abundance: NA; len: 15
CDR3nt: TGTGCCAGTAGTGTGACAGGAAGGGGACAGACTGAAGCTTTCTTT; CDR3aa: CASSVTGRGQTEAFF; d_gene: TRBD1; j_gene: TRBJ1-1; v_gene: TRBV19; abundance: few; len: 15
CDR3nt: TGCGCCAGCAGCTCGAGGTCAGGGGTTAACTATGGCTACACCTTC; CDR3aa: CASSSRSGVNYGYTF; d_gene: NA; j_gene: TRBJ1-2; v_gene: TRBV5-1; abundance: few; len: 15
CDR3nt: TGTGCCAGCTCACCGATAGGGGGAAGTGATGGCTACACCTTC; CDR3aa: CASSPIGGSDGYTF; d_gene: NA; j_gene: TRBJ1-2; v_gene: TRBV18; abundance: NA; len: 14
CDR3nt: TGCAGCGCAGGTGACAGGGGTGAAAAACTGTTTTTT; CDR3aa: CSAGDRGEKLFF; d_gene: TRBD1; j_gene: TRBJ1-4; v_gene: TRBV29-1; abundance: few; len: 12
CDR3nt: TGTGCCAGCAGCCGCTCCGGAGGGGAAGGTCAGCCCCAGCATTTT; CDR3aa: CASSRSGGEGQPQHF; d_gene: NA; j_gene: TRBJ1-5; v_gene: TRBV7-2; abundance: NA; len: 15
CDR3nt: TGTGCCAGCAGTTGGGACACCAATCAGCCCCAGCATTTT; CDR3aa: CASSWDTNQPQHF; d_gene: NA; j_gene: TRBJ1-5; v_gene: TRBV6-1; abundance: NA; len: 13
CDR3nt: TGTGCCAGCAGGTCCGGGACACTTAACTATGGCTACACCTTC; CDR3aa: CASRSGTLNYGYTF; d_gene: NA; j_gene: TRBJ1-2; v_gene: TRBV6-6; abundance: few; len: 14
CDR3nt: TGTGCCAGCAGTAGAGACAGGATCTACGAGCAGTACTTC; CDR3aa: CASSRDRIYEQYF; d_gene: NA; j_gene: TRBJ2-7; v_gene: TRBV7-3; abundance: NA; len: 13
CDR3nt: TGTGCCAGCAGTGACTCCCTGGACTCCTCAGATACGCAGTATTTT; CDR3aa: CASSDSLDSSDTQYF; d_gene: NA; j_gene: TRBJ2-3; v_gene: TRBV6-4; abundance: few; len: 15
CDR3nt: TGCGCCAGCAGCATAAGACAGGCGAACACCGGGGAGCTGTTTTTT; CDR3aa: CASSIRQANTGELFF; d_gene: NA; j_gene: TRBJ2-2; v_gene: TRBV5-1; abundance: NA; len: 15
CDR3nt: TGTGCCAGCAGCACAGGGGGATACAATGAGCAGTTCTTC; CDR3aa: CASSTGGYNEQFF; d_gene: TRBD1; j_gene: TRBJ2-1; v_gene: TRBV11-3; abundance: few; len: 13
CDR3nt: TGCGCCAGCAGCTTAGGGACAGGGAGGGAAGAGACCCAGTACTTC; CDR3aa: CASSLGTGREETQYF; d_gene: TRBD1; j_gene: TRBJ2-5; v_gene: TRBV5-1; abundance: few; len: 15
CDR3nt: TGCGCCAGCAGCCTTGATGGACAGGGACTTGACTATGGCTACACCTTC; CDR3aa: CASSLDGQGLDYGYTF; d_gene: TRBD1; j_gene: TRBJ1-2; v_gene: TRBV5-1; abundance: few; len: 16
CDR3nt: TGTGCCAGCAGCCAAACTTCACAGGGCGGCACTGAAGCTTTCTTT; CDR3aa: CASSQTSQGGTEAFF; d_gene: NA; j_gene: TRBJ1-1; v_gene: TRBV5-6; abundance: NA; len: 15
CDR3nt: TGTGCCATCAGTGAGCGATCTAGCGGGAGCTCACTTGAGCAGTTCTTC; CDR3aa: CAISERSSGSSLEQFF; d_gene: TRBD2; j_gene: TRBJ2-1; v_gene: TRBV10-3; abundance: NA; len: 16
CDR3nt: TGTGCCAGCAGTTTATCGACTAGCAGGGCCTACGAGCAGTACTTC; CDR3aa: CASSLSTSRAYEQYF; d_gene: TRBD2; j_gene: TRBJ2-7; v_gene: TRBV28; abundance: few; len: 15